This T cell receptor beta chain was sequenced in a study of identical twins. The study, taken as a whole, reports: With abundant cord blood beta clonotypes, insertions were fewer; memory repertoires showed no such pattern.

Template switching added a universal primer site, and cDNA bore unique molecular identifiers. TCRdb passed the 5' RACE reads through MiXCR, listing each CDR3 protein once. This sample carries 450,000 or so distinct CDR3 sequences, 13% to 15% of them seen once, and the ten largest clones take around 0.57%. Germline loops: CDR1 SGHDT, CDR2 YYEEEE. The V gene end was trimmed by 3 bases and the J gene end by 4 bases; junction bases not matched to a gene: 3. The CDR3 contains 15 residues. A word on this clonotype: Its specificity is not known.

This sample was shared with a second study, whose subject was yellow fever vaccine responses in identical twins. That study adds: Twins reportedly showed a vaccine T cell response that seemed partly convergent and partly personalized.

The sequence was collected from a woman aged 18-30 years in good health. The chain is built from TRBV5-6 and TRBJ2-3; the match to TRBD1 covers 12 bases. Sequencing was performed on CD4+ T cells sorted from blood. In nucleotides, the CDR3 is TGTGCCAGCAGCTCGGGACAGGGGGCTCCAGATACGCAGTATTTT. Translation gives CASSSGQGAPDTQYF.